What follows is one TCR beta chain and its context. The entry originates in a study of OX40 agonist ivuxolimab in advanced cancers. Libraries were prepared by immunoSEQ multiplex PCR; TCRdb keeps only in-frame clonotypes and omits some of them. The data show about 33,000 clones, roughly 80% seen once. The source is an adult with an advanced solid tumor such as melanoma, head and neck, liver or kidney cancer. The starting material was CD4+ or CD8+ T cells sorted from blood, obtained in a trial of the OX40 agonist ivuxolimab.

CDR3 in amino acids: CAILGGETQYF. The CDR3 nucleotides read TGTGCCATTCTGGGAGGAGAGACCCAGTACTTC. The rearrangement uses TRBV27 and TRBJ2-5, with TRBD2 as a possible D gene (6 bases). This CDR3 is 11 amino acids long. Germline V gives CDR1 MNHEY, CDR2 SMNVEV (reference sequence). V was shortened by 10 bases and J by 4 bases, with 10 bases between the two germline ends.